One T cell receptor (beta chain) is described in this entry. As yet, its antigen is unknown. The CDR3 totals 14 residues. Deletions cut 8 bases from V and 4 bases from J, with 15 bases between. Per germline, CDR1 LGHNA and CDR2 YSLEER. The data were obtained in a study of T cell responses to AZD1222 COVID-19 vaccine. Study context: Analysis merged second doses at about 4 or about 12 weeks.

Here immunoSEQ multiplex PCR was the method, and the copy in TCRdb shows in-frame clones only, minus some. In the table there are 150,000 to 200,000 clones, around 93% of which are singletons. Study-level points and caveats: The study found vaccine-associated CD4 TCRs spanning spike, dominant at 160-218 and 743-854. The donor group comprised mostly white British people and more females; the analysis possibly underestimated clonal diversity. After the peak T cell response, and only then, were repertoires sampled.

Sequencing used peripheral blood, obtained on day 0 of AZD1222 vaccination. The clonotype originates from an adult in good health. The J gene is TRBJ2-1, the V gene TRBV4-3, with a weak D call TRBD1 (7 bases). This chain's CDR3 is CASSPGGQYNEQFF. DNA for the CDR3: TGCGCCAGCTCTCCAGGGGGGCAGTACAATGAGCAGTTCTTC.